This T cell receptor beta chain is drawn from a study of cytomegalovirus exposure and HLA in healthy donors. PCR employed 60 Vbeta and 13 Jbeta primers. Profiling relied on immunoSEQ multiplex PCR, and the TCRdb table lists in-frame clones only, not all of them. This table has about 180,000 clones, more than 65% appearing once. This CDR3 has 13 residues. Germline V gene lookup returns CDR1 MNHEY and CDR2 SMNVEV (reference sequence). Trimming cost V 6 bases and J 3 bases; bases outside gene matches: 4. The sequencing sample was made of PBMCs. This receptor was identified in a woman aged 25 to 45 in good health and CMV-seropositive. V and J are TRBV27 and TRBJ2-7; the match to TRBD2 covers 8 bases. DNA for the CDR3: TGTGCCAGCAGAGCGGGGGCCCACTACGAGCAGTACTTC. It yields the protein CASRAGAHYEQYF.